This T cell receptor beta chain appears in the sequencing data of a study of cytomegalovirus exposure and HLA in healthy donors. V was pared by 1 base and J by 7 bases, with 5 bases between. CDR3 size: 12 residues. CDR1 and CDR2 (germline): SGHNT, YYREEE (reference sequence). In the PCR, 60 Vbeta and 13 Jbeta primers were used. Here immunoSEQ multiplex PCR was the method, and the copy in TCRdb shows in-frame clones only, minus some. Found here are about 140,000 clones, 73% of them singletons; the top ten hold under 15%. The receptor was derived from a human donor in good health. The genes are TRBV5-4 and TRBJ1-4; D is unclear. Sequences were obtained from PBMCs. The CDR3 nucleotides read TGTGCCAGCAGCTTGAACGGTGAAAAACTGTTTTTT. The encoded protein is CASSLNGEKLFF.